Presented here are 11 T cell receptor beta chains from one specimen sequenced in a study of CXCR3-negative and CXCR3-positive naive CD8 T cells. 5' RACE that incorporated UMI labels was used to prepare the TRB cDNA libraries. For each CDR3 protein, TCRdb gives one entry from its re-call of the 5' RACE reads, without DNA. Its table records 100,000 to 150,000 distinct CDR3 sequences. Sample: naive CXCR3- CD8+ T cells from blood. As to subset: CD45RO-CCR7+CD27+CD95- naive CD8+ T cells lacking CXCR3 (TNR3-). These receptors originate from a human donor in good health. Some clones in this sample may be carry-over from other donors' samples.

The chain uses TRBV5-5 and TRBJ2-7; no DNA is available, so the TRBD1 call from TCRdb remains unchecked. CDR1 and CDR2 from the germline V gene are SGHKS and YYEKEE (reference sequence). CDR3 size: 13 residues. The CDR3 is CASSLETGDEQYF.

The chain is built from TRBV12-3 or TRBV12-4 and TRBJ2-1; there is no DNA to check the TCRdb D call of TRBD2. This CDR3 has 13 amino acids. The CDR3: CASLAGSYNEQFF.

The genes are TRBV29-1 and TRBJ1-1. Germline V gene lookup returns CDR1 SQVTM and CDR2 ANQGSEA. The CDR3 runs to 12 residues. The CDR3 spells CSVVTGNTEAFF.

The chain combines TRBV29-1 with TRBJ1-1; TCRdb names TRBD1, which stays unverified in the absence of DNA. The CDR3 is made up of 16 amino acids. The germline V gene encodes CDR1 SQVTM and CDR2 ANQGSEA. The CDR3 spells CSVEGEVNRANTEAFF.

The V call is TRBV2, the J call TRBJ2-7; TCRdb outputs TRBD1, but without DNA this stays unchecked. In germline, CDR1 is SNHLY, CDR2 FYNNEI. The length of the CDR3 is 15 residues. This CDR3 is CAHDIQGRGSYEQYF.

The rearrangement uses TRBV4-3 and TRBJ2-1. The CDR3 is 15 amino acids. Germline CDR1 and CDR2: LGHNA and YSLEER. The CDR3 sequence: CASSQDEASYNEQFF.

This rearrangement joins TRBV14 to TRBJ2-7. The CDR3 extends over 13 amino acids. Germline CDR1 is SGHDN and CDR2 is FVKESK. The CDR3 here is CALRLDSSYEQYF.

The chain carries TRBV29-1 and TRBJ2-5; absent DNA, TCRdb's TRBD1 call cannot be checked. Germline lookup yields CDR1 SQVTM and CDR2 ANQGSEA. The CDR3 consists of 13 residues. The chain's CDR3 is CSADSWGRETQYF.

This chain's CDR3 is CSVGATSGTYNEQFF. V gene TRBV29-1 combines with J gene TRBJ2-1; no DNA is available, so the TRBD2 call from TCRdb remains unchecked. Germline-derived CDR1 and CDR2 are SQVTM and ANQGSEA. This CDR3 comprises 15 residues.

This chain links TRBV29-1 with TRBJ2-3; TCRdb gives TRBD2 as the D gene, but with no DNA this cannot be confirmed. This CDR3 has 12 residues. Germline values: CDR1 SQVTM, CDR2 ANQGSEA. Here the CDR3 reads CSGAPTGDTQYF.

V usage is TRBV7-8 and J usage is TRBJ2-1; no DNA is available, so the TRBD2 call from TCRdb remains unchecked. Looked up from germline, CDR1 is SGHVS and CDR2 is FQNEAQ. This CDR3 contains 15 residues. CDR3 protein: CASSRVVGGWDEQFF.